This TCR beta chain was identified during a study of CD8 T cells in ankylosing spondylitis. Worth noting for this clonotype: Its antigen is currently unknown.

Via MiXCR, TCRdb re-called the 5' RACE reads, giving one row per CDR3 protein. In the table there are under 450,000 distinct CDR3 sequences, 15% to 20% of which are singletons. The CDR3 spans 15 residues. In germline, CDR1 is SGHTA, CDR2 FQGNSA. Trimming cost V 5 bases and J 6 bases, with 17 bases left between them. Whole-study findings and limits: Made up of under 10 highly homologous variants, a TCR beta motif appeared characteristic of ankylosing spondylitis blood.

The TCR was taken from a male donor with ankylosing spondylitis. The gene calls are TRBV7-2 and TRBJ2-1; D unresolved. Input material: blood, either unsorted or a sorted T cell fraction (not recorded which). The CDR3 spells CASSKVQILINEQFF. In DNA, the CDR3 is TGTGCCAGCAGCAAAGTCCAGATTTTAATCAATGAGCAGTTCTTC.